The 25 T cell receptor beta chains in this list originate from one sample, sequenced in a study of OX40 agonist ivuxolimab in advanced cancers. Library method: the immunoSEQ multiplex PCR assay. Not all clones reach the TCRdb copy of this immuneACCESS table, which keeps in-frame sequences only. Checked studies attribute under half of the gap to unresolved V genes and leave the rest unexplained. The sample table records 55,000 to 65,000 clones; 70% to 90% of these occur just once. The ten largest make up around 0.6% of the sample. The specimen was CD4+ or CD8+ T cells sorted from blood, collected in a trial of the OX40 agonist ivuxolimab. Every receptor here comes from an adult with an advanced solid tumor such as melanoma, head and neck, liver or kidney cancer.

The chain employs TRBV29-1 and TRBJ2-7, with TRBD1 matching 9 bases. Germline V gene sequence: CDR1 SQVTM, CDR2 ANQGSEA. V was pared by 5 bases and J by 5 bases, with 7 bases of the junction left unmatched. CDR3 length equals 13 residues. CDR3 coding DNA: TGCAGCGTTCCGGGACAGGGCCTCCACGAGCAGTACTTC. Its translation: CSVPGQGLHEQYF.

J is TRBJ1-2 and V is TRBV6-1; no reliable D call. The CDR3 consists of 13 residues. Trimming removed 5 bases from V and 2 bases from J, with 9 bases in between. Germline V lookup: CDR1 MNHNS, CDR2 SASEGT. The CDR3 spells CASSRTSNYGYTF. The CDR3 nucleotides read TGTGCCAGCAGTCGGACTTCCAACTATGGCTACACCTTC.

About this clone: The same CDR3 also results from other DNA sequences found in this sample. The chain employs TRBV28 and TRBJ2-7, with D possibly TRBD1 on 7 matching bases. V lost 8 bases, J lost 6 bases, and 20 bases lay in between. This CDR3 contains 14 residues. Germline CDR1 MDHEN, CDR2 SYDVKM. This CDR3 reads CASHPPGQGGEQYF. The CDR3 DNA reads TGTGCCAGCCACCCCCCGGGGCAGGGGGGCGAGCAGTACTTC.

CDR3: CASSDGTRDGDEQFF. The CDR3, as DNA: TGTGCCAGCAGTGACGGGACTAGGGATGGAGATGAGCAGTTCTTC. The genes are TRBV6-1 and TRBJ2-1, with 8 nucleotides matching TRBD2. Per germline, CDR1 MNHNS and CDR2 SASEGT. The V gene end was trimmed by 3 bases and the J gene end by 8 bases; junction bases not matched to a gene: 9. The CDR3 spans 15 residues.

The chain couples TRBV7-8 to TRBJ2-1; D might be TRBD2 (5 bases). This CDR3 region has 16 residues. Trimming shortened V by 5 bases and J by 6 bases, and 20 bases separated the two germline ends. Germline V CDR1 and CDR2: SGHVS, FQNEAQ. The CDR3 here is CASSRGRLTVGNEQFF. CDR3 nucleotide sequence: TGTGCCAGCAGCCGAGGGCGACTCACCGTGGGCAATGAGCAGTTCTTC. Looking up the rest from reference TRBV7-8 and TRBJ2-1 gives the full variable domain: GAGVSQSPRYKVAKRGQDVALRCDPISGHVSLFWYQQALGQGPEFLTYFQNEAQLDKSGLPSDRFFAERPEGSVSTLKIQRTQQEDSAVYLCASSRGRLTVGNEQFFGPGTRLTVL.

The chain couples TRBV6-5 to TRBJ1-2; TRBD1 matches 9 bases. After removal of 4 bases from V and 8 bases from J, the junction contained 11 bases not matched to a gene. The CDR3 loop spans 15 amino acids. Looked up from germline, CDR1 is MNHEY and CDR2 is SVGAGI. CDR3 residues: CASSSSQGAYRGYTF. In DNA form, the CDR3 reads TGTGCCAGCAGTTCATCACAGGGGGCGTATCGGGGCTACACCTTC.

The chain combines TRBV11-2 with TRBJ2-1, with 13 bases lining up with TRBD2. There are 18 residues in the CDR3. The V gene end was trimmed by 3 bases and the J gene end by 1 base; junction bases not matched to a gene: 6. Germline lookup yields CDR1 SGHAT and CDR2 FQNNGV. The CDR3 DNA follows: TGTGCCAGCAGCTTCAAACTAGCGGGAGGGGGGTCCTACAATGAGCAGTTCTTC. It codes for CASSFKLAGGGSYNEQFF.

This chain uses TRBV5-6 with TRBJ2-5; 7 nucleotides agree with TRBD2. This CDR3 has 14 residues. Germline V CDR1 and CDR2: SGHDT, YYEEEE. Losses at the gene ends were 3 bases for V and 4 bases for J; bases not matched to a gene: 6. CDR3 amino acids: CASSSGLVGETQYF. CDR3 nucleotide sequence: TGTGCCAGCAGCTCCGGACTAGTCGGAGAGACCCAGTACTTC.

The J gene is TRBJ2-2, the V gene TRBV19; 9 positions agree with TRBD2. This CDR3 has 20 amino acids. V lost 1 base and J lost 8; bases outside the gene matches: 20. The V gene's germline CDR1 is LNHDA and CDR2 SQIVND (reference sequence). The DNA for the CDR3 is TGTGCCAGTAGTATAGTTGCCACGGCCTTAGCGGGAGTAATATCGGGGGAGCTGTTTTTT. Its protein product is CASSIVATALAGVISGELFF.

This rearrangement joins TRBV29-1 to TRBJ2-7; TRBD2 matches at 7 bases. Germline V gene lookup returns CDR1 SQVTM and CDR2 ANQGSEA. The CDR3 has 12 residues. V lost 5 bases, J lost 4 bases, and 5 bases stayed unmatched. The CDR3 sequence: CSVLAGAYEQYF. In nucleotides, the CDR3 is TGCAGCGTTCTGGCGGGAGCTTACGAGCAGTACTTC.

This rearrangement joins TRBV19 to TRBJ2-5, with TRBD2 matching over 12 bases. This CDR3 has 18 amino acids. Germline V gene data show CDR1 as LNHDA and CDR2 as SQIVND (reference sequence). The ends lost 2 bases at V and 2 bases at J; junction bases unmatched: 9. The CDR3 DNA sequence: TGTGCCAGTAGTATAAGACCCGGGACTAGCGGGTTTCAAGAGACCCAGTACTTC. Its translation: CASSIRPGTSGFQETQYF.

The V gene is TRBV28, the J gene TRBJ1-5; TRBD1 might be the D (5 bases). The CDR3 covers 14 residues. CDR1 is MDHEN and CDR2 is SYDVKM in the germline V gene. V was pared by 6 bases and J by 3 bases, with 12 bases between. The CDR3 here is CASSKPGANQPQHF. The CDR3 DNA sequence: TGTGCCAGCAGCAAGCCCGGGGCCAATCAGCCCCAGCATTTT.

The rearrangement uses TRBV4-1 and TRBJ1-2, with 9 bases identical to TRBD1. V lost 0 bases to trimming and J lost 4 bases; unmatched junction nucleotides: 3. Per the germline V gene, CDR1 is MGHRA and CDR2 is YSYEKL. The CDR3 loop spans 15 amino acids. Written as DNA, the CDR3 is TGCGCCAGCAGCCAAGAGGGACAGGGACCCTATGGCTACACCTTC. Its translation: CASSQEGQGPYGYTF.

Written as DNA, the CDR3 is TGTGCCAGCAGCAAAGTCGACGGAGATACGCAGTATTTT. This translates into CASSKVDGDTQYF. The chain uses TRBV21-1 and TRBJ2-3. TRBV21-1 constitutes a pseudogene. The CDR3 spans 13 residues.

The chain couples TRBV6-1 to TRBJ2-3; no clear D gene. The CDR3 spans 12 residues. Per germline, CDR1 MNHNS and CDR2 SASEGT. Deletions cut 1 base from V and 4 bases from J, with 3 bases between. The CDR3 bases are TGTGCCAGCAGTGAAGGGGCAGATACGCAGTATTTT. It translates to CASSEGADTQYF.

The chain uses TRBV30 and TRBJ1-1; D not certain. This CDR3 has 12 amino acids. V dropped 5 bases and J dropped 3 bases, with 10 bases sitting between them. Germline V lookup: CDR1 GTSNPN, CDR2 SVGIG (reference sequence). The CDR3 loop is CAWAQWDTEAFF. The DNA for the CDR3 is TGTGCCTGGGCCCAATGGGACACTGAAGCTTTCTTT.

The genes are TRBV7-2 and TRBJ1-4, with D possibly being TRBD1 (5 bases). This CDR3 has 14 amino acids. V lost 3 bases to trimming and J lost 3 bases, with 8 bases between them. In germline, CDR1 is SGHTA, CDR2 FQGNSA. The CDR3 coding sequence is TGTGCCAGCAGCTTGGGACGGGCTAATGAAAAACTGTTTTTT. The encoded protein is CASSLGRANEKLFF.

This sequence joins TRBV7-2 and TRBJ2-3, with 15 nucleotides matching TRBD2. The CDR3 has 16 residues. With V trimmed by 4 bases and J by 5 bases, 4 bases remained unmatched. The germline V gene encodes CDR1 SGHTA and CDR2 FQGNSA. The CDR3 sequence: CASSSGLAGGVDTQYF. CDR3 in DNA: TGTGCCAGCAGCTCAGGACTAGCGGGAGGGGTAGATACGCAGTATTTT.

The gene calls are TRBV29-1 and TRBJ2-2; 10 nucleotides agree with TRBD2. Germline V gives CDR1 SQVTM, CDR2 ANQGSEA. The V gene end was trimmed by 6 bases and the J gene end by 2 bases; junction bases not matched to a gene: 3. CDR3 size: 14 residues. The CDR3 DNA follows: TGCAGCGTCCGGACTAGCGGTAACACCGGGGAGCTGTTTTTT. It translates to CSVRTSGNTGELFF.

This CDR3 is CASSSGTGGSNQPQHF. CDR3 DNA sequence: TGTGCCAGCAGCTCCGGGACAGGGGGGAGCAATCAGCCCCAGCATTTT. The chain uses TRBV5-5 and TRBJ1-5; TRBD1 aligns across 11 bases. This CDR3 contains 16 residues. V lost 3 bases to trimming and J lost 1 base; unmatched junction nucleotides: 3. Germline V gene data show CDR1 as SGHKS and CDR2 as YYEKEE (reference sequence).

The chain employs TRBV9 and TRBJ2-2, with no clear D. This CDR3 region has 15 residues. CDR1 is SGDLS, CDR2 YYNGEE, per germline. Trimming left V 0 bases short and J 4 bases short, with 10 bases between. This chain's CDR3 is CASSVGGSSTGELFF. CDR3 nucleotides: TGTGCCAGCAGCGTAGGAGGAAGCTCCACCGGGGAGCTGTTTTTT.

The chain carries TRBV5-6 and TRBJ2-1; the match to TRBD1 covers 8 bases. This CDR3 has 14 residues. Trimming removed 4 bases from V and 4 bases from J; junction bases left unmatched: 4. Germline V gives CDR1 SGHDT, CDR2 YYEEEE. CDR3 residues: CASSAWTGYNEQFF. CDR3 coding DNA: TGTGCCAGCAGCGCCTGGACAGGGTACAATGAGCAGTTCTTC.

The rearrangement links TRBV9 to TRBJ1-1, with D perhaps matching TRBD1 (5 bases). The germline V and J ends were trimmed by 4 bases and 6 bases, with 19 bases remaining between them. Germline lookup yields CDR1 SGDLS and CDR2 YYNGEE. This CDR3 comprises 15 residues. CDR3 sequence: CASSRGESPDAEAFF. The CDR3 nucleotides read TGTGCCAGCAGCCGGGGGGAGTCTCCGGACGCTGAAGCTTTCTTT. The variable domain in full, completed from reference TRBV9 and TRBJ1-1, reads DSGVTQTPKHLITATGQRVTLRCSPRSGDLSVYWYQQSLDQGLQFLIQYYNGEERAKGNILERFSAQQFPDLHSELNLSSLELGDSALYFCASSRGESPDAEAFFGQGTRLTVV.

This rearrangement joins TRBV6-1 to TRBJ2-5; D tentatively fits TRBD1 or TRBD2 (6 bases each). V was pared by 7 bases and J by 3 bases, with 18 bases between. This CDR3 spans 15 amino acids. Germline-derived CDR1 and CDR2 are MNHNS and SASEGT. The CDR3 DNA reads TGTGCCAGCAATTCGCTATGGGGGGCAGAAGAGACCCAGTACTTC. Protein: CASNSLWGAEETQYF.

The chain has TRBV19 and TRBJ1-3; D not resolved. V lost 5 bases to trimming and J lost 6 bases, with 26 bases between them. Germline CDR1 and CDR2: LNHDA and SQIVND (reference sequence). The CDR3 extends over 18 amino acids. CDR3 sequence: CASSPASDGSLSKNTIYF. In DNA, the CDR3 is TGTGCCAGTAGTCCAGCGTCAGACGGATCTCTGAGTAAAAACACCATATATTTT.